The sequence of this TCR beta chain was determined in a study of shared clonotypes between healthy human individuals (dated by TCRdb to 2019 to 2021). Study-wide context: The cohort comprised a couple of women and three men aged 18 to 49 years. To increase sequencing depth and limit assay-specific biases, TCR repertoire library preparation and sequencing were carried out by different laboratories using diverse techniques. Each donor's leukapheresis produced roughly between about 0.9 and 9.5 billion PBMCs. Per donor, three plates each were used for CD4 naive and CD4 memory, two for CD8 naive, and one for CD8 memory. The study deeply sequenced blood TCR repertoires of roughly five healthy adults to estimate repertoire size and the extent of clonotype sharing between individuals.

The donors were healthy, HIV-negative adults with no recently reported acute infections or vaccinations. All donors were Caucasian adults living in Nashville, Tennessee, USA. Magnetic negative selection was used to enrich CD4+ T cells, after which naive cells were positively selected on CD45RA and the negative fraction became the memory subset. Blood was collected by leukapheresis, and PBMCs were isolated by Ficoll-Histopaque density gradient centrifugation and then cryopreserved in liquid nitrogen vapor phase. Purity and quantity of every magnetically sorted T cell population were checked by analytical flow cytometry. From each sorted fraction, genomic DNA was isolated and quantified by UV absorbance on a Nanodrop 2000c. Results the study describes overall, beyond this receptor: Larger estimated clonotype richness was generally found for naive subsets than for memory subsets. Clonotypes shared by all four sorted-subset donors showed higher generation probabilities than non-shared clonotypes. Incomplete sequencing was indicated by rarefaction of sorted-subset datasets, despite the large sequencing depth. Pairwise subsampling led to the expectation that sequencing depth would affect the degree of clonotype sharing among donors. Across a few donors, 5% to 6% of naive CD4, 3.5% of naive CD8, approximately 2.5% of memory CD4, and over 0.35% of memory CD8 clonotypes were shared. Only blood was sampled, and tissue TCR repertoires likely differ from those in blood. The small number of donors limited the genetic and exposure-history diversity represented.

Notes on this clone: Its cognate antigen has yet to be identified. No base quality information exists; no much larger clone differs at one position.

Using the deep immunoSEQ assay, multiplex PCR amplified TCR CDR3 regions from genomic DNA. For each cell subset, the extracted genomic DNA was distributed evenly across all wells of several immunoSEQ 96-well plates, and each plate served as one replicate. Each replicate PCR for sorted subsets received 150 to 250 ng genomic DNA, equal to roughly 30,000 T cell genomes. Purified libraries were quantified with a Qubit 3.0 fluorometer, sized on a Bioanalyzer 2100, and re-quantified with the KAPA Library Quantification kit. Each immunoSEQ 96-well plate was sequenced on its own single-read 150-cycle Illumina NextSeq 550 flow cell. The study's processing was this. Because the immunoSEQ output included only junctional sequences and no quality scores, the filtering could not be the same as the filtering used for full-length reads. To assign V/J genes and CDR3, sequences were annotated against IMGT germline references using PyIR, a Python wrapper for IgBLAST v1.9. Reads were filtered out if the reads had weak V/J assignments (E-value above 1e-6), no CDR3, stop codons, out-of-frame junctions, or ambiguous translated residues. V3J clonotypes were defined by identical inferred V gene, J gene, and CDR3 amino acid sequence. To compute the percentage overlap between repertoires, the number of shared unique clonotypes was divided by the size of the smaller repertoire. Three approaches were used to assess repertoire richness: RTK rarefaction, the Chao1 estimator, and Recon v2.1 estimates of unobserved clonotypes. Generation probabilities were computed with OLGA for all TCRbeta clonotypes obtained by the gDNA method from a few donors. In its TCRdb copy, this immuneACCESS table keeps in-frame sequences only and misses some clones. Where compared with another copy, unresolved V genes explain less than half of these, and the others have no known cause. That table supplies the V and J calls and clone size; D and trimming were determined from the DNA. The sample table lists around 510,000 clones, roughly 95% of them with a count of one. 0.05% to 0.08% of the sample lies in the top ten.

The TCR comes from a woman aged 25-40 years in good health. The sequenced material came from naive CD4+ T cells sorted from blood. Explained via the paper, the cell subset or site label denotes: CD45RA+ positively selected.

In nucleotide form, the sequence is TGCGCCAGCGAAAGCGGGGAGTTTAGCTCTGGGGCCAACGTCCTGACTTTC. Translated, this gives CASESGEFSSGANVLTF. This receptor chain uses TRBV5-1 and TRBJ2-6; a stretch of 7 junction bases matches TRBD2. Trimming accounts for 7 bases at V and 0 bases at J, while the number of junction bases matched to no gene is 10. The cysteine opens and the phenylalanine closes a CDR3 of 17 amino acids. The CDR3 DNA has 51 bases and is translated from base 1. Reading the germline V gene gives CDR1 SGHRS and CDR2 YFSETQ.